Listed below are T cell receptor beta chains from one sample, sequenced in a study of shared clonotypes between healthy human individuals. The protocol was immunoSEQ multiplex PCR, while the TCRdb copy is restricted to in-frame clones and leaves out a portion. The sample holds roughly 490,000 clones, less than 80% seen once. Sequencing input: PBMCs. The receptors come from a woman aged 35 to 49 in good health. Some clones in this sample may be carry-over from other donors' samples. Each CDR3 is given with its conserved first and last residue. D genes are given only for firm matches. Rows give clone size only sometimes, using once, few, many, or a class for an expanded clone.

clone_size: NA; j_call: TRBJ1-5; v_call: TRBV6-6; d_call: TRBD1; cdr3_aa: CASDDRGHSNQPQHF; cdr3_nt: TGTGCCAGCGACGACAGGGGTCATAGCAATCAGCCCCAGCATTTT
clone_size: NA; j_call: TRBJ2-3; v_call: TRBV5-1; d_call: NA; cdr3_aa: CASSLALDTQYF; cdr3_nt: TGCGCCAGCAGCTTGGCCCTAGATACGCAGTATTTT
clone_size: NA; j_call: TRBJ1-1; v_call: TRBV28; d_call: NA; cdr3_aa: CASSLLGTGRMNTEAFF; cdr3_nt: TGTGCCAGCAGTTTATTGGGAACAGGTAGGATGAACACTGAAGCTTTCTTT
clone_size: once; j_call: TRBJ2-5; v_call: TRBV7-7; d_call: NA; cdr3_aa: CASSSPAEGETQYF; cdr3_nt: TGTGCCAGCAGCTCCCCGGCAGAAGGGGAGACCCAGTACTTC
clone_size: NA; j_call: TRBJ1-2; v_call: TRBV7-2; d_call: TRBD1; cdr3_aa: CASSDRGDYGYTF; cdr3_nt: TGTGCCAGCAGCGACAGGGGGGACTATGGCTACACCTTC
clone_size: NA; j_call: TRBJ2-1; v_call: TRBV29-1; d_call: NA; cdr3_aa: CSAGGQSSNEQFF; cdr3_nt: TGCAGCGCCGGCGGACAGTCGAGCAATGAGCAGTTCTTC
clone_size: NA; j_call: TRBJ2-2; v_call: TRBV4-1; d_call: TRBD2; cdr3_aa: CASSPESQAGVYPGELFF; cdr3_nt: TGCGCCAGCAGCCCCGAATCACAAGCGGGAGTCTACCCCGGGGAGCTGTTTTTT
clone_size: NA; j_call: TRBJ1-4; v_call: TRBV25-1; d_call: NA; cdr3_aa: CASSDLGATNEKLFF; cdr3_nt: TGTGCCAGCAGTGATCTCGGAGCAACTAATGAAAAACTGTTTTTT
clone_size: NA; j_call: TRBJ2-3; v_call: TRBV5-4; d_call: TRBD2; cdr3_aa: CASRGLAGGVADTQYF; cdr3_nt: TGTGCCAGCAGGGGACTAGCGGGAGGCGTGGCAGATACGCAGTATTTT
clone_size: NA; j_call: TRBJ2-5; v_call: TRBV4-2; d_call: TRBD2; cdr3_aa: CASSQDLLAGAIQETQYF; cdr3_nt: TGTGCCAGCAGCCAAGATTTGCTAGCGGGAGCCATCCAAGAGACCCAGTACTTC
clone_size: NA; j_call: TRBJ1-5; v_call: TRBV5-5; d_call: NA; cdr3_aa: CASSFGTQGQPQHF; cdr3_nt: TGTGCCAGCAGCTTCGGCACACAGGGACAGCCCCAGCATTTT
clone_size: NA; j_call: TRBJ2-2; v_call: TRBV4-1; d_call: NA; cdr3_aa: CASSPRFGTGELFF; cdr3_nt: TGCGCCAGCAGCCCCCGGTTCGGGACCGGGGAGCTGTTTTTT
clone_size: NA; j_call: TRBJ2-2; v_call: TRBV28; d_call: TRBD2; cdr3_aa: CASQQGLATGELFF; cdr3_nt: TGTGCCAGCCAACAGGGACTAGCCACCGGGGAGCTGTTTTTT
clone_size: NA; j_call: TRBJ1-1; v_call: TRBV6-5; d_call: NA; cdr3_aa: CASRRDTEAFF; cdr3_nt: TGTGCCAGCCGCAGGGACACTGAAGCTTTCTTT
clone_size: NA; j_call: TRBJ2-1; v_call: TRBV14; d_call: NA; cdr3_aa: CASGALGSYNEQFF; cdr3_nt: TGTGCCAGTGGGGCCCTTGGCTCCTACAATGAGCAGTTCTTC
clone_size: NA; j_call: TRBJ1-5; v_call: TRBV6-1; d_call: NA; cdr3_aa: CASAQGGNQPQHF; cdr3_nt: TGTGCCAGCGCACAGGGTGGCAATCAGCCCCAGCATTTT
clone_size: NA; j_call: TRBJ2-1; v_call: TRBV5-1; d_call: TRBD2; cdr3_aa: CASSLEGSGRRNEQFF; cdr3_nt: TGCGCCAGCAGCTTGGAGGGTAGCGGGAGAAGGAATGAGCAGTTCTTC
clone_size: NA; j_call: TRBJ2-2; v_call: TRBV11-3; d_call: NA; cdr3_aa: CASSGTGSNTGELFF; cdr3_nt: TGTGCCAGCAGCGGGACGGGATCGAACACCGGGGAGCTGTTTTTT
clone_size: NA; j_call: TRBJ2-5; v_call: TRBV19; d_call: NA; cdr3_aa: CASSIPGIQETQYF; cdr3_nt: TGTGCCAGTAGTATACCCGGGATCCAAGAGACCCAGTACTTC
clone_size: NA; j_call: TRBJ2-3; v_call: TRBV13; d_call: TRBD2; cdr3_aa: CASSLETSGSWRTDTQYF; cdr3_nt: TGTGCCAGCAGCTTAGAGACTAGCGGGAGTTGGAGAACAGATACGCAGTATTTT
clone_size: NA; j_call: TRBJ2-3; v_call: TRBV30; d_call: NA; cdr3_aa: CASDLGRRITDTQYF; cdr3_nt: TGTGCCTCCGACCTGGGGCGCAGGATCACAGATACGCAGTATTTT
clone_size: NA; j_call: TRBJ2-3; v_call: TRBV7-9; d_call: TRBD1; cdr3_aa: CASRRTGERTDTQYF; cdr3_nt: TGTGCCAGCAGACGGACAGGGGAAAGAACAGATACGCAGTATTTT
clone_size: NA; j_call: TRBJ1-1; v_call: TRBV7-9; d_call: NA; cdr3_aa: CASTGVFMNTEAFF; cdr3_nt: TGTGCCAGCACAGGGGTATTCATGAACACTGAAGCTTTCTTT
clone_size: few; j_call: TRBJ2-1; v_call: TRBV5-1; d_call: TRBD2; cdr3_aa: CASSLSGSGNEQFF; cdr3_nt: TGCGCCAGCAGCTTAAGCGGGAGTGGCAATGAGCAGTTCTTC
clone_size: NA; j_call: TRBJ2-7; v_call: TRBV14; d_call: TRBD2; cdr3_aa: CASSQDIGGREYF; cdr3_nt: TGTGCCAGCAGCCAAGATATCGGGGGGAGGGAGTACTTC
clone_size: once; j_call: TRBJ2-3; v_call: TRBV7-2; d_call: NA; cdr3_aa: CASSFRSSDTQYF; cdr3_nt: TGTGCCAGCAGCTTCCGCTCCTCAGATACGCAGTATTTT
clone_size: once; j_call: TRBJ2-3; v_call: TRBV2; d_call: TRBD2; cdr3_aa: CASSLWTSGRRTDTQYF; cdr3_nt: TGTGCCAGCAGTCTCTGGACTAGCGGGAGGCGCACAGATACGCAGTATTTT
clone_size: NA; j_call: TRBJ1-3; v_call: TRBV18; d_call: TRBD1; cdr3_aa: CASSPLFQPGQGFSGNTIYF; cdr3_nt: TGTGCCAGCTCACCACTTTTCCAACCGGGACAGGGGTTCTCTGGAAACACCATATATTTT
clone_size: NA; j_call: TRBJ2-7; v_call: TRBV7-9; d_call: NA; cdr3_aa: CASSLGDPGFPYEQYF; cdr3_nt: TGTGCCAGCAGCTTAGGGGACCCGGGCTTTCCCTACGAGCAGTACTTC
clone_size: NA; j_call: TRBJ1-2; v_call: TRBV28; d_call: NA; cdr3_aa: CASSSIGYGYTF; cdr3_nt: TGTGCCAGCAGTTCGATCGGCTATGGCTACACCTTC
clone_size: NA; j_call: TRBJ2-3; v_call: TRBV11-3; d_call: NA; cdr3_aa: CASRQVGPWELTDTQYF; cdr3_nt: TGTGCCAGCAGGCAAGTTGGGCCGTGGGAGCTCACAGATACGCAGTATTTT
clone_size: few; j_call: TRBJ1-2; v_call: TRBV19; d_call: NA; cdr3_aa: CASSSAGPPGYTF; cdr3_nt: TGTGCCAGTAGTTCCGCGGGACCTCCTGGCTACACCTTC
clone_size: NA; j_call: TRBJ1-5; v_call: TRBV10-2; d_call: NA; cdr3_aa: CASSEGQLNQPQHF; cdr3_nt: TGCGCCAGCAGTGAAGGCCAGCTAAATCAGCCCCAGCATTTT
clone_size: NA; j_call: TRBJ2-2; v_call: TRBV30; d_call: NA; cdr3_aa: CAWSVLGRSSNTGELFF; cdr3_nt: TGTGCCTGGAGTGTACTTGGGCGGAGCTCGAACACCGGGGAGCTGTTTTTT
clone_size: NA; j_call: TRBJ2-2; v_call: TRBV6-5; d_call: NA; cdr3_aa: CASSYVGMRAGELFF; cdr3_nt: TGTGCCAGCAGTTACGTCGGGATGAGGGCCGGGGAGCTGTTTTTT
clone_size: NA; j_call: TRBJ2-1; v_call: TRBV4-1; d_call: TRBD2; cdr3_aa: CASSQELAAMLSSYNEQFF; cdr3_nt: TGCGCCAGCAGCCAAGAACTAGCGGCTATGCTAAGCTCCTACAATGAGCAGTTCTTC
clone_size: NA; j_call: TRBJ2-5; v_call: TRBV28; d_call: NA; cdr3_aa: CASSLVGATVQETQYF; cdr3_nt: TGTGCCAGCAGTTTAGTCGGGGCGACAGTTCAAGAGACCCAGTACTTC
clone_size: NA; j_call: TRBJ2-5; v_call: TRBV10-3; d_call: TRBD1; cdr3_aa: CAIRSRTGEETQYF; cdr3_nt: TGTGCCATCCGTTCCCGGACAGGGGAAGAGACCCAGTACTTC
clone_size: NA; j_call: TRBJ1-1; v_call: TRBV10-3; d_call: NA; cdr3_aa: CAISGGTEAFF; cdr3_nt: TGTGCCATCAGTGGGGGAACTGAAGCTTTCTTT
clone_size: NA; j_call: TRBJ1-2; v_call: TRBV28; d_call: NA; cdr3_aa: CASGPGGSINYGYTF; cdr3_nt: TGTGCCAGCGGACCGGGGGGATCGATAAACTATGGCTACACCTTC
clone_size: few; j_call: TRBJ2-3; v_call: TRBV9; d_call: TRBD1; cdr3_aa: CASSVDGQGADTQYF; cdr3_nt: TGTGCCAGCAGCGTAGATGGACAGGGGGCAGATACGCAGTATTTT
clone_size: NA; j_call: TRBJ1-1; v_call: TRBV6-1; d_call: NA; cdr3_aa: CASSEAWGGNTEAFF; cdr3_nt: TGTGCCAGCAGTGAAGCGTGGGGTGGGAACACTGAAGCTTTCTTT
clone_size: NA; j_call: TRBJ2-3; v_call: TRBV9; d_call: TRBD1; cdr3_aa: CASSARGQVDTQYF; cdr3_nt: TGTGCCAGCAGCGCCAGGGGGCAGGTAGATACGCAGTATTTT
clone_size: few; j_call: TRBJ1-1; v_call: TRBV29-1; d_call: TRBD1; cdr3_aa: CSVEGALDTEAFF; cdr3_nt: TGCAGCGTGGAGGGGGCGCTGGACACTGAAGCTTTCTTT
clone_size: once; j_call: TRBJ2-3; v_call: TRBV7-3; d_call: TRBD2; cdr3_aa: CASSRNSGSGTDTQYF; cdr3_nt: TGTGCCAGCAGCCGTAATAGCGGGAGTGGCACAGATACGCAGTATTTT
clone_size: NA; j_call: TRBJ2-7; v_call: TRBV5-1; d_call: TRBD2; cdr3_aa: CASSLGGRSTYEQYF; cdr3_nt: TGCGCCAGCAGCTTGGGCGGGAGGTCTACCTACGAGCAGTACTTC
clone_size: few; j_call: TRBJ2-6; v_call: TRBV5-4; d_call: TRBD1; cdr3_aa: CASSGQGFFSGANVLTF; cdr3_nt: TGTGCCAGCAGCGGACAGGGGTTCTTCTCTGGGGCCAACGTCCTGACTTTC
clone_size: NA; j_call: TRBJ2-1; v_call: TRBV7-3; d_call: TRBD1; cdr3_aa: CASSATGGNEQFF; cdr3_nt: TGTGCCAGCAGCGCGACAGGGGGCAATGAGCAGTTCTTC
clone_size: NA; j_call: TRBJ2-1; v_call: TRBV28; d_call: NA; cdr3_aa: CASASRSEQFF; cdr3_nt: TGTGCCAGCGCCTCTCGTTCGGAGCAGTTCTTC
clone_size: once; j_call: TRBJ1-5; v_call: TRBV18; d_call: TRBD1; cdr3_aa: CASSEQGASNQPQHF; cdr3_nt: TGTGCCAGCTCAGAACAGGGGGCAAGCAATCAGCCCCAGCATTTT
clone_size: NA; j_call: TRBJ2-7; v_call: TRBV30; d_call: TRBD2; cdr3_aa: CAWRSLTGGSIREQYF; cdr3_nt: TGTGCCTGGAGATCCCTAACGGGAGGATCCATAAGAGAGCAGTACTTC